This entry features one TCR beta chain sequence. The sample belongs to a study of blood T cell repertoires in COVID-19. Participant ages covered roughly 18 to 89 years across 24 US areas. Researchers sorted participants into cohorts using their self-reported clinical history. Donors of Cohort 3 who recovered were those that had two negative PCRs, clearance, or symptom resolution. Sequencing used immunoSEQ multiplex PCR; TCRdb keeps in-frame clones, though not all of them. Of about 160,000 clones listed, more than 75% were seen once; the top ten hold roughly 7%. The receptor was isolated from a woman aged 50 to 65 who had recovered from COVID-19. The sample comprised PBMCs or T cells enriched from blood (not recorded which).

CDR3 DNA sequence: TGTGCCAGCAGCTTCGAAGGGGTTGGCTCCTACGAGCAGTACTTC. This codes for CASSFEGVGSYEQYF. The chain carries TRBV7-9 and TRBJ2-7; a weak D match, TRBD1 (5 bases). The CDR3 length is 15 residues. The ends were cut back, 3 bases at V and 0 bases at J, with 12 bases in the middle. Per germline, CDR1 SEHNR and CDR2 FQNEAQ (reference sequence). Complete variable domain (other parts from reference TRBV7-9 and TRBJ2-7): DTGVSQNPRHKITKRGQNVTFRCDPISEHNRLYWYRQTLGQGPEFLTYFQNEAQLEKSRLLSDRFSAERPKGSFSTLEIQRTEQGDSAMYLCASSFEGVGSYEQYFGPGTRLTVT.